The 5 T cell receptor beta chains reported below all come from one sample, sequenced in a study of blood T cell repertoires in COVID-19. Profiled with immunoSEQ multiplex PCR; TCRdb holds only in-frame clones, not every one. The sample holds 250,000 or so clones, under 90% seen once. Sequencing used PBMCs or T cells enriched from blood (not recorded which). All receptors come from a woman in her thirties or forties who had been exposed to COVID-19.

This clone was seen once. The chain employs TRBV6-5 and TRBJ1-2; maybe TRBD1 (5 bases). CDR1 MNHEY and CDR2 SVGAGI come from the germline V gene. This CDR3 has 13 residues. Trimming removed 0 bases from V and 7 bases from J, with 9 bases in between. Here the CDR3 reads CASSYSTGSGYTF. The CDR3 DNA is TGTGCCAGCAGTTACTCCACAGGTAGTGGCTACACCTTC.

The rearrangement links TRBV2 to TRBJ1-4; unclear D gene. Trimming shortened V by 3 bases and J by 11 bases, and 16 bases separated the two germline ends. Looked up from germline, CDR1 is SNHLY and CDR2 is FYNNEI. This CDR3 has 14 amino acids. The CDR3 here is CASSDGGSLWKLFF. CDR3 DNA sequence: TGTGCCAGCAGTGATGGCGGGAGTCTGTGGAAACTGTTTTTT.

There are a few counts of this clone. CDR3 in amino acids: CASSLVGASGSGYTF. The CDR3 nucleotides read TGCGCCAGCAGCTTGGTGGGAGCCTCCGGTTCTGGCTACACCTTC. The chain is built from TRBV5-1 and TRBJ1-2; D ambiguous. Trimming shortened V by 0 bases and J by 7 bases, and 16 bases separated the two germline ends. This CDR3 has 15 amino acids. The V gene's germline CDR1 is SGHRS and CDR2 YFSETQ.

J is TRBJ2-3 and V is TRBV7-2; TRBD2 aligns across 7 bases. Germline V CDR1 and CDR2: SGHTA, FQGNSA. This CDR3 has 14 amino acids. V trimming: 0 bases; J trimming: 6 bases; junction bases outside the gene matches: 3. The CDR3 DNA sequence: TGTGCCAGCAGCTTAGCAGTAGCGGGTGATACGCAGTATTTT. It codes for CASSLAVAGDTQYF.

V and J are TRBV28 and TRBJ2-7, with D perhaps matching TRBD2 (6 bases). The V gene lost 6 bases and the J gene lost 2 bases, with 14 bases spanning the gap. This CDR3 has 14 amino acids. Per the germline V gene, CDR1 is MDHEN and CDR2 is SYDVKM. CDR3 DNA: TGTGCCAGCAGCACCTCCGGGAGTCCCTACGAGCAGTACTTC. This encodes CASSTSGSPYEQYF. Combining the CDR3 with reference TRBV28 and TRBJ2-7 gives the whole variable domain DVKVTQSSRYLVKRTGEKVFLECVQDMDHENMFWYRQDPGLGLRLIYFSYDVKMKEKGDIPEGYSVSREKKERFSLILESASTNQTSMYLCASSTSGSPYEQYFGPGTRLTVT.